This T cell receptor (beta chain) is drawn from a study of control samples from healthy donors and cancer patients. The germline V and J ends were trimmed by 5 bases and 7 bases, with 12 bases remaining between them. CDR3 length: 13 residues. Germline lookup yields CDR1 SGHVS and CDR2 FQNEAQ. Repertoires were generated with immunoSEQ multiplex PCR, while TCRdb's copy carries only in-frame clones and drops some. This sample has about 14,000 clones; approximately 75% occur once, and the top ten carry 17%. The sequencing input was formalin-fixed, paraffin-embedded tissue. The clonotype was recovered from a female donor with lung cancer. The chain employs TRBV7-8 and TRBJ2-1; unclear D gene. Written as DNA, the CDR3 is TGTGCCAGCAGCCGCGACCCTTTTAATGAGCAGTTCTTC. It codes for CASSRDPFNEQFF.